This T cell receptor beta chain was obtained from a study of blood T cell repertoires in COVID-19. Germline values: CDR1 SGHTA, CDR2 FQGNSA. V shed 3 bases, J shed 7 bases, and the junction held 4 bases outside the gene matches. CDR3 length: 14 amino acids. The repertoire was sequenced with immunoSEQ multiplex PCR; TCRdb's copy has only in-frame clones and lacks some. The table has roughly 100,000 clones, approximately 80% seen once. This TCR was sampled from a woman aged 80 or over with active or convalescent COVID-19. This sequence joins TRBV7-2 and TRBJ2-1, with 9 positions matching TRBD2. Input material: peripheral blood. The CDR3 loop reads CASSFLAGLNEQFF. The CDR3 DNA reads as TGTGCCAGCAGCTTCCTAGCGGGGCTTAATGAGCAGTTCTTC.